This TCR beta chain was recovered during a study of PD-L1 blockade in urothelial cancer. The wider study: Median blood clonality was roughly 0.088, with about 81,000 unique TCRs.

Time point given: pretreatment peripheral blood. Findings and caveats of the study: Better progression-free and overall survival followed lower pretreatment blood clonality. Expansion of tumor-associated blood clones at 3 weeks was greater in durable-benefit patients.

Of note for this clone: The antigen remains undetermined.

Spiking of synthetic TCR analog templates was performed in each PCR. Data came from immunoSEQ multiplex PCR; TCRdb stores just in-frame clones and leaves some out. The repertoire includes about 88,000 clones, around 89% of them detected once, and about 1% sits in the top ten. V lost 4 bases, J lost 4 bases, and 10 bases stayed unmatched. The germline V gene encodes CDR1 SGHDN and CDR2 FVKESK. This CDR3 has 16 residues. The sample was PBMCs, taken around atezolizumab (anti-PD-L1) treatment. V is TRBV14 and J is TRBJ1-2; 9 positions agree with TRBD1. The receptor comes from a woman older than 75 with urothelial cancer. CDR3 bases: TGTGCCAGCAGCCGCGACCTACAGGGGGCTCTCTATGGCTACACCTTC. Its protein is CASSRDLQGALYGYTF.